This T cell receptor (beta chain) was retrieved from a study of Ad26.COV2.S vaccination and SARS-CoV-2 variants. Clones were sequenced by immunoSEQ multiplex PCR, and TCRdb holds only the in-frame ones, with some missing. Of around 500,000 clones listed, 80% to 90% were seen once; the top ten hold 1.5% to 2%. There are 15 residues in the CDR3. Germline V lookup: CDR1 MDHEN, CDR2 SYDVKM. Deletions cut 1 base from V and 6 bases from J, with 13 bases between. As to treatment: around 19 received Ad26.COV2.S at low or high dose, single or two shots; 5 received placebo; per-sample allocation not given. The investigators took samples on day 63 after the first vaccine or placebo injection.

V and J are TRBV28 and TRBJ1-5; D might be TRBD1 (5 bases). The source was peripheral blood, collected in a trial of Ad26.COV2.S vaccine versus placebo. The sequence was obtained from a person between 18 and 59 years old who received the Ad26.COV2.S COVID-19 vaccine or a placebo. CDR3 sequence (DNA): TGTGCCAGCAGTTTATCTGGACACTCGATTCAGCCCCAGCATTTT. Amino acid sequence: CASSLSGHSIQPQHF.